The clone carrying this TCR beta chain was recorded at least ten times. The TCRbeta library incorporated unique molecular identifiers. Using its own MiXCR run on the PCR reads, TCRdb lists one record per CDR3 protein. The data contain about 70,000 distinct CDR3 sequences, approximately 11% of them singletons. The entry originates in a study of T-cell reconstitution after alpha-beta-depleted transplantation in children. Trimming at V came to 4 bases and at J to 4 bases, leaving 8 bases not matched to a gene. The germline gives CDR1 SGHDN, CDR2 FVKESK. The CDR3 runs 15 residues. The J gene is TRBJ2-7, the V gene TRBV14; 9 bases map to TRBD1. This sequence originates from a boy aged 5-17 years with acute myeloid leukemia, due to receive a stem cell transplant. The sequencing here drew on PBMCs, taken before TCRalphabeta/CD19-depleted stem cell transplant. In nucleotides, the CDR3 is TGTGCCAGCAGCCGCAACAGGGGGCTGCGGTACGAGCAGTACTTC. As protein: CASSRNRGLRYEQYF.